The 12 T cell receptor beta chains in this list originate from one sample, sequenced in a study of shared T cell receptors in the human thymus. Method: immunoSEQ multiplex PCR; TCRdb's copy keeps in-frame clones and lacks some. The table includes around 340,000 clones, around 93% detected once. Sample: thymocytes. The receptors here all came from a human donor.

The chain combines TRBV6-1 with TRBJ2-7, with D tentatively TRBD1 or TRBD2 (5 bases each). This CDR3 spans 14 amino acids. CDR1 is MNHNS, CDR2 SASEGT, per germline. Deletions cut 2 bases from V and 3 bases from J, with 11 bases between. The CDR3 spells CASSELRDDYEQYF. CDR3 nucleotide sequence: TGTGCCAGCAGTGAACTAAGGGACGACTACGAGCAGTACTTC.

This clone has a single count. The chain links TRBV5-4 to TRBJ2-3, with TRBD2 identical over 10 bases. Germline CDR1 is SGHNT and CDR2 is YYREEE (reference sequence). With 3 bases clipped from V and 6 bases from J, the junction kept 13 bases outside the gene matches. The CDR3 has 17 residues. The CDR3 protein is CASSSPESSGSRDTQYF. CDR3 sequence (DNA): TGTGCCAGCAGCTCACCAGAGTCTAGCGGGAGTCGGGATACGCAGTATTTT.

V gene TRBV18 combines with J gene TRBJ1-5; D unclear. From germline, CDR1 is KGHSH and CDR2 LQKENI. This CDR3 contains 19 residues. V was trimmed by 2 bases and J by 0 bases, leaving 20 bases between them. In DNA form, the CDR3 reads TGTGCCAGCTCACCATCGGTACATGCCGGCCCTTATAGCAATCAGCCCCAGCATTTT. It codes for CASSPSVHAGPYSNQPQHF.

The gene calls are TRBV7-4 and TRBJ2-3; possibly TRBD1 for D (6 bases). Germline lookup yields CDR1 SGHVT and CDR2 SQSDAQ. Between the trimmed V and J ends, which lost 1 base and 0 bases, there was a span of 11 bases. The CDR3 runs 16 residues. CDR3 sequence (DNA): TGTGCCAGCAGCTTAGTCAGGGGATCTAGCACAGATACGCAGTATTTT. It translates to CASSLVRGSSTDTQYF. The whole variable domain, filled in from reference TRBV7-4 and TRBJ2-3, reads GAGVSQSPRYKVAKRGRDVALRCDSISGHVTLYWYRQTLGQGSEVLTYSQSDAQRDKSGRPSGRFSAERPERSVSTLKIQRTEQGDSAVYLCASSLVRGSSTDTQYFGPGTRLTVL.

The J gene is TRBJ1-4, the V gene TRBV28; 9 nucleotides match TRBD1. V dropped 2 bases and J dropped 4; count of bases not matched to a gene: 5. The CDR3 has 16 amino acids. Germline V gives CDR1 MDHEN, CDR2 SYDVKM. The CDR3 loop is CASSLTGTGINEKLFF. The CDR3 DNA follows: TGTGCCAGCAGTTTAACCGGGACAGGGATTAATGAAAAACTGTTTTTT.

The rearrangement links TRBV13 to TRBJ2-5; D is undetermined. Germline V gene sequence: CDR1 PRHDT, CDR2 FYEKMQ (reference sequence). V gave up 7 bases and J gave up 2 bases, with 11 bases separating them. The CDR3 loop spans 13 amino acids. For the CDR3, the DNA is TGTGCCAGCACCTGGCGGCCGCAAGAGACCCAGTACTTC. Its translation is CASTWRPQETQYF.

The chain combines TRBV12-5 with TRBJ2-1, with D perhaps assigned TRBD1 or TRBD2 (5 bases each). Germline CDR1 reads LGHNT; CDR2 reads FRNRAP. Deletions cut 3 bases from V and 2 bases from J, with 11 bases between. The CDR3 totals 15 residues. Written as DNA, the CDR3 is TGTGCTAGTGGTTTACGGGGCGGCGCCTACAATGAGCAGTTCTTC. It encodes CASGLRGGAYNEQFF.

The gene calls are TRBV7-8 and TRBJ2-1, with D maybe TRBD2 (5 bases). CDR3 length: 14 amino acids. V was cut by 5 bases and J by 7 bases, with 15 bases left in between. From germline, CDR1 is SGHVS and CDR2 FQNEAQ. This CDR3 is CASSPDGIYNEQFF. CDR3 bases: TGTGCCAGCAGCCCGGACGGGATTTATAATGAGCAGTTCTTC.

This chain links TRBV13 with TRBJ2-3, with D unresolved. V was pared by 5 bases and J by 4 bases, with 10 bases between. The CDR3 has 13 amino acids. Germline V gives CDR1 PRHDT, CDR2 FYEKMQ (reference sequence). The CDR3 is CASSGPPADTQYF. For the CDR3, the DNA is TGTGCCAGCAGCGGACCTCCAGCAGATACGCAGTATTTT.

The V gene is TRBV7-9, the J gene TRBJ2-5, with 14 bases identical to TRBD2. The CDR3 is 17 residues long. The germline gives CDR1 SEHNR, CDR2 FQNEAQ (reference sequence). V shed 3 bases, J shed 5 bases, and the junction held 8 bases outside the gene matches. The CDR3 spells CASSFPGTSGSCETQYF. DNA of the CDR3: TGTGCCAGCAGCTTCCCCGGGACTAGCGGGAGTTGTGAGACCCAGTACTTC.

The genes are TRBV27 and TRBJ2-1; TRBD1 might be the D (6 bases). The V end lost 0 bases, the J end lost 8 bases, and 17 bases lay between the germline ends. The length of the CDR3 is 16 residues. CDR1 and CDR2 (germline): MNHEY, SMNVEV (reference sequence). The CDR3 loop reads CASSLSSEGVNDEQFF. For the CDR3, the DNA is TGTGCCAGCAGTTTATCTTCTGAGGGGGTAAATGATGAGCAGTTCTTC.

This chain joins TRBV28 and TRBJ2-7; TRBD2 is a possible D gene (5 bases). Trimming took off 2 bases at V and 5 bases at J, with 7 bases between the two ends. The CDR3 runs to 12 residues. CDR1 and CDR2 from the germline V gene are MDHEN and SYDVKM. CDR3 region: CASSLRRNEQYF. The CDR3 DNA reads TGTGCCAGCAGTTTAAGGAGGAACGAGCAGTACTTC.